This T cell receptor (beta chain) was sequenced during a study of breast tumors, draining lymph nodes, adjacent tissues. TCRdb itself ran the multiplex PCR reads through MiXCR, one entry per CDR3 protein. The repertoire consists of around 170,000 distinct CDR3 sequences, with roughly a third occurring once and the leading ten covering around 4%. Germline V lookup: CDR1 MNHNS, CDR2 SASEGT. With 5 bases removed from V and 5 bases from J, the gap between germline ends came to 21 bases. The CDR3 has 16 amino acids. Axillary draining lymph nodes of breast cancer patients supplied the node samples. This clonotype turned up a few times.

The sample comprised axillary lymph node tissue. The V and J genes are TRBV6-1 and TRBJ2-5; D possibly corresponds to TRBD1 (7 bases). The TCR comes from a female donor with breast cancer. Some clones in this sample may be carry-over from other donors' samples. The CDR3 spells CASSPQQGRIAETQYF. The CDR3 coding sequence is TGTGCCAGCAGTCCCCAACAGGGGAGGATAGCGGAGACCCAGTACTTC.